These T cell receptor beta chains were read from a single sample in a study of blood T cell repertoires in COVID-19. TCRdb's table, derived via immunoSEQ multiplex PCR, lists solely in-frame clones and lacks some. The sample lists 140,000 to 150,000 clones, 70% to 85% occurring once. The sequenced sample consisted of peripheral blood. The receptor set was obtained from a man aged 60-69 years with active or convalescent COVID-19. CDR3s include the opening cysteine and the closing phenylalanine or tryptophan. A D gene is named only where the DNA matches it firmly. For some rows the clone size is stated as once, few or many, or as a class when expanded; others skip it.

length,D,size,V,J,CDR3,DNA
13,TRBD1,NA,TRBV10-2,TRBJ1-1,CASRRDSRTEAFF,TGCGCCAGCAGACGGGACAGTCGAACTGAAGCTTTCTTT
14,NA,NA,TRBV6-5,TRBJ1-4,CASSHTTTNEKLFF,TGTGCCAGCAGCCACACTACAACTAATGAAAAACTGTTTTTT
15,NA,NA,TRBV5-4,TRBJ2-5,CASSSRGLHQETQYF,TGTGCCAGCAGCTCAAGGGGGTTACACCAAGAGACCCAGTACTTC
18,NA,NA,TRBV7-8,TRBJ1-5,CASSLVATGDHSNQPQHF,TGTGCCAGCAGCTTAGTGGCGACAGGCGACCATAGCAATCAGCCCCAGCATTTT
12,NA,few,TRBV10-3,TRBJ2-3,CAISPAADTQYF,TGTGCCATCAGTCCCGCCGCGGATACGCAGTATTTT
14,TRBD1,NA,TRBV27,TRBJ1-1,CASRQDRANTEAFF,TGTGCCAGCAGACAGGACAGGGCTAACACTGAAGCTTTCTTT
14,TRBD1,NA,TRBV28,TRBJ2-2,CASRPGTAIGELFF,TGTGCCAGCAGACCTGGGACAGCTATTGGGGAGCTGTTTTTT
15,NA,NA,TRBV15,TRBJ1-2,CATSMARGADYGYTF,TGTGCCACCAGCATGGCCAGGGGAGCGGACTATGGCTACACCTTC
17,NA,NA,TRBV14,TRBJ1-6,CASSQEFGVRHNSPLHF,TGTGCCAGCAGCCAAGAGTTCGGGGTGCGACATAATTCACCCCTCCACTTT
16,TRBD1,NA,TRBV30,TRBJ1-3,CAWQRTGLVSGNTIYF,TGTGCCTGGCAAAGGACAGGGCTGGTTTCTGGAAACACCATATATTTT
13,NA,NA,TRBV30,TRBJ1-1,CAWSLRRNTEAFF,TGTGCCTGGAGTTTGCGGAGGAACACTGAAGCTTTCTTT
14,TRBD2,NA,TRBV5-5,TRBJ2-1,CASSGTSGYNEQFF,TGTGCCAGCAGCGGTACTAGCGGTTACAATGAGCAGTTCTTC
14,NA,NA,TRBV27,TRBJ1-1,CASSLRKMNTEAFF,TGTGCCAGCAGTTTGAGAAAAATGAACACTGAAGCTTTCTTT
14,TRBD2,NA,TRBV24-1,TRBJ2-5,CATSKAGFQETQYF,TGTGCCACCAGTAAAGCGGGGTTCCAAGAGACCCAGTACTTC
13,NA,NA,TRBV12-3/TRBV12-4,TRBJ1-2,CASSQDSVYGYTF,TGTGCCAGCAGCCAGGACAGCGTTTATGGCTACACCTTC
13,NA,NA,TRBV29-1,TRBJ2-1,CSVATGGYNEQFF,TGCAGCGTTGCGACGGGTGGCTACAATGAGCAGTTCTTC
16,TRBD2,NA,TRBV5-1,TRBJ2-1,CASRVTGGSSYNEQFF,TGCGCCAGCAGAGTCACGGGGGGAAGCTCCTACAATGAGCAGTTCTTC
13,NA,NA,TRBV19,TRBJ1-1,CASIGSLGTEAFF,TGTGCCAGTATAGGGAGCTTGGGGACTGAAGCTTTCTTT
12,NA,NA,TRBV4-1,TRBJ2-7,CASSQESGEQYF,TGCGCCAGCAGCCAAGAAAGCGGCGAGCAGTACTTC
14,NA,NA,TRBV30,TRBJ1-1,CAWSEAGVNTEAFF,TGTGCCTGGAGTGAGGCAGGGGTGAACACTGAAGCTTTCTTT
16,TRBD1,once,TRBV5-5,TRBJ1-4,CASSRNVQGFNEKLFF,TGTGCCAGCAGCCGGAACGTACAGGGGTTCAATGAAAAACTGTTTTTT
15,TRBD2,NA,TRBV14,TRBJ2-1,CASSPLAGGPNEQFF,TGTGCCAGCAGCCCTCTAGCGGGAGGGCCGAATGAGCAGTTCTTC